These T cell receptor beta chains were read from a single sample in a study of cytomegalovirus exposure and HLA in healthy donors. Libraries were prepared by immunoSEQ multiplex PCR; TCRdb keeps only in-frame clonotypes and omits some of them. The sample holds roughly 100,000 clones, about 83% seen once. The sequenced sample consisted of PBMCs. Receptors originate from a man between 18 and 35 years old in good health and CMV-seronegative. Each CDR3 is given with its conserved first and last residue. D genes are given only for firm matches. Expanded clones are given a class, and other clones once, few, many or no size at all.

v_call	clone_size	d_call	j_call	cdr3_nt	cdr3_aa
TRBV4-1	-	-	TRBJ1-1	TGCGCCAGCGCCGGTGGACTTAGAAGCACTGAAGCTTTCTTT	CASAGGLRSTEAFF
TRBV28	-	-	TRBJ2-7	TGTGCCAGCAAAACAGGGAGAAACGAGCAGTACTTC	CASKTGRNEQYF
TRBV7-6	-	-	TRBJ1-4	TGTGCCAGCAGCTCGAGGAACGGTGCAACTAATGAAAAACTGTTTTTT	CASSSRNGATNEKLFF
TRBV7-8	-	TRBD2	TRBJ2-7	TGTGCCAGCAGCCGGGACTACCGGGGCGAGCAGTACTTC	CASSRDYRGEQYF
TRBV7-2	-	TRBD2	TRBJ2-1	TGTGCCAGCAGGCCAGCGGGGGTTAATGGGAATGAGCAGTTCTTC	CASRPAGVNGNEQFF
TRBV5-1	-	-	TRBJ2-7	TGCGCCAGCAGCTTGGGGGTGACCCGGGGCGAGCAGTACTTC	CASSLGVTRGEQYF
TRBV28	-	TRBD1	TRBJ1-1	TGTGCCAGCCTCGGACAGGGGGCTGAAGCTTTCTTT	CASLGQGAEAFF
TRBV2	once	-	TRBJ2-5	TGTGCCAGCAGACGGGACAAGCAGGGGACCCAGTACTTC	CASRRDKQGTQYF
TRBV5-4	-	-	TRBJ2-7	TGCGCCAGCAGCCAAGATCGGTTCGGTAGTCCCTACGAGCAGTACTTC	CASSQDRFGSPYEQYF
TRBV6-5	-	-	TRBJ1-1	TGTGCCAGCAGTTACTCCGGGATCCTGAACACTGAAGCTTTCTTT	CASSYSGILNTEAFF
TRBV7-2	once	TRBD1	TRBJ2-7	TGTGCCAGCAGCCTCCGGGGACAGGGAGCCATCTACGAGCAGTACTTC	CASSLRGQGAIYEQYF
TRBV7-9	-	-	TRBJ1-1	TGTGCCAGCAGCGGAAAGGGCGGGATGAACACTGAAGCTTTCTTT	CASSGKGGMNTEAFF
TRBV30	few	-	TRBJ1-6	TGTGCCTGGAGTTTGCGGCTAGCGGGCAATTCACCCCTCCACTTT	CAWSLRLAGNSPLHF
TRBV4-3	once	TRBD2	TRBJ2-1	TGCGCCAGCAGCCACGCGGGAGCTGACAATGAGCAGTTCTTC	CASSHAGADNEQFF
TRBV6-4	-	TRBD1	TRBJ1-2	TGTGCCAGCAAACTTGACAGGGGGCATGGTGGCTACACCTTC	CASKLDRGHGGYTF
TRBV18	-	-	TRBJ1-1	TGTGCCAGCTCACCATCGGGACACCTGAACACTGAAGCTTTCTTT	CASSPSGHLNTEAFF
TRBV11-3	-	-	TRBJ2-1	TGTGCCAGCAGCCCGAAGCACAATGAGCAGTTCTTC	CASSPKHNEQFF
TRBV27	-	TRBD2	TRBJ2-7	TGTGCCAGCAGTATCCTAGCGGGAGGGTACGAGCAGTACTTC	CASSILAGGYEQYF
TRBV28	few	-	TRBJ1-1	TGTGCCAGCATGGCAGGGTCCCTGAACGCTGAAGCTTTCTTT	CASMAGSLNAEAFF
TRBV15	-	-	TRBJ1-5	TGTGCCACCAGCAGATCAGGCGGGGGCAGGCAGCCCCAGCATTTT	CATSRSGGGRQPQHF
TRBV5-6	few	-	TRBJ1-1	TGTGCCAGCAGCCAAGGACTCACTGAAGCTTTCTTT	CASSQGLTEAFF
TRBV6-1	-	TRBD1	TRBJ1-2	TGTGCCAGCAGCCCGGGACAGGGGGCAGTCGAGGGCTACACCTTC	CASSPGQGAVEGYTF
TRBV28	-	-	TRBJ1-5	TGTGCCAGCACCGCCCCCGGGGGATATAGCAATCAGCCCCAGCATTTT	CASTAPGGYSNQPQHF
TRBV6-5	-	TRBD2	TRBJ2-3	TGTGCCAGCAGCTCCGGACTAGCAACGCAGTATTTT	CASSSGLATQYF
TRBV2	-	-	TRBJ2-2	TGTGCCAGCAGGTTACAGAGAAACACCGGGGAGCTGTTTTTT	CASRLQRNTGELFF
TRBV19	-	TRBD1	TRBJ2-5	TGTGCCAGTAGGGACAGGGTGAGGGAGCAGTACTTC	CASRDRVREQYF